This passage covers 20 T cell receptor beta chains from one sample sequenced in a study of OX40 agonist ivuxolimab in advanced cancers. Sequencing used immunoSEQ multiplex PCR; TCRdb keeps in-frame clones, though not all of them. The data hold under 90,000 clones, with more than 80% observed a single time. Source: CD4+ or CD8+ T cells sorted from blood, taken in a trial of the OX40 agonist ivuxolimab. These receptors were obtained from an adult with an advanced solid tumor such as melanoma, head and neck, liver or kidney cancer.

V gene TRBV5-8 combines with J gene TRBJ1-1, with D perhaps matching TRBD1 (5 bases). Trimming removed 4 bases at V and 5 bases at J, with 12 bases between. CDR1 SGHTS and CDR2 YDEGEE come from the germline V gene. The CDR3 length is 13 residues. In DNA form, the CDR3 reads TGTGCCAGCAGCCTGGGGGGTTTGACTGAAGCTTTCTTT. Its translation is CASSLGGLTEAFF. Full variable domain (missing parts from reference TRBV5-8 and TRBJ1-1): EAGVTQSPTHLIKTRGQQATLRCSPISGHTSVYWYQQALGLGLQFLLWYDEGEERNRGNFPPRFSGRQFPNYSSELNVNALELEDSALYLCASSLGGLTEAFFGQGTRLTVV.

This chain links TRBV5-1 with TRBJ2-5; possibly TRBD1 for D (6 bases). Looked up from germline, CDR1 is SGHRS and CDR2 is YFSETQ. The CDR3 is 14 residues long. Trimming took off 0 bases at V and 1 base at J, with 7 bases between the two ends. The DNA of the CDR3 is TGCGCCAGCAGCTTGGGGGGGCCCCAAGAGACCCAGTACTTC. It translates to CASSLGGPQETQYF.

The J gene is TRBJ2-1, the V gene TRBV7-9; the D gene is possibly TRBD2 (6 bases). The CDR3 runs 17 residues. From germline, CDR1 is SEHNR and CDR2 FQNEAQ (reference sequence). V was cut by 5 bases and J by 0 bases, with 17 bases left in between. CDR3 bases: TGTGCCAGCAGCGGGGTTAGGGGAGGCCCCTCCTACAATGAGCAGTTCTTC. Amino acids: CASSGVRGGPSYNEQFF.

This sequence joins TRBV5-6 and TRBJ1-5, with D possibly being TRBD1 (5 bases). Trimming left V 2 bases short and J 5 bases short, with 8 bases between. In germline, CDR1 is SGHDT, CDR2 YYEEEE. This CDR3 has 13 residues. CDR3 sequence reads: CASSLVGDQPQHF. The CDR3 bases are TGTGCCAGCAGCTTAGTGGGGGATCAGCCCCAGCATTTT.

This clone turned up a few times. This rearrangement joins TRBV2 to TRBJ1-5; 7 bases fit TRBD1. The ends lost 7 bases at V and 3 bases at J; junction bases unmatched: 6. The CDR3 runs to 14 residues. CDR1 and CDR2 from the germline V gene are SNHLY and FYNNEI. The CDR3 loop is CASTRQGPNQPQHF. The CDR3 DNA sequence: TGTGCCAGCACCCGACAGGGTCCCAATCAGCCCCAGCATTTT.

J is TRBJ2-5 and V is TRBV27; D unclear. Trimming removed 2 bases from V and 1 base from J, with 14 bases in between. Germline CDR1 reads MNHEY; CDR2 reads SMNVEV (reference sequence). CDR3 size: 16 residues. CDR3: CASSLGYSEFQETQYF. Written as DNA, the CDR3 is TGTGCCAGCAGTTTAGGGTACAGCGAATTCCAAGAGACCCAGTACTTC.

The chain uses TRBV14 and TRBJ1-4, with TRBD1 matching over 8 bases. Germline values: CDR1 SGHDN, CDR2 FVKESK. The length of the CDR3 is 15 residues. Losses at the gene ends were 3 bases for V and 8 bases for J; bases not matched to a gene: 8. CDR3 coding DNA: TGTGCCAGCAGCCAGGCAGGGGGCATTTTCGAAAAACTGTTTTTT. The encoded protein is CASSQAGGIFEKLFF.

The rearrangement uses TRBV11-3 and TRBJ2-3, with TRBD2 as a possible D gene (5 bases). The CDR3 is 12 amino acids. V lost 5 bases and J lost 5, with 8 bases in between. Germline lookup yields CDR1 SGHNT and CDR2 YENEEA. The CDR3 protein is CASSPGGDTQYF. CDR3 DNA sequence: TGTGCCAGCAGCCCTGGAGGAGATACGCAGTATTTT.

The rearrangement joins TRBV6-5 to TRBJ2-1; perhaps TRBD2 as D (5 bases). There are 15 residues in the CDR3. CDR1 and CDR2 (germline): MNHEY, SVGAGI. Trimming removed 6 bases from V and 5 bases from J, with 17 bases in between. Here the CDR3 DNA reads TGTGCCAGCAGAAACCAGCGGACTGGAAACAATGAGCAGTTCTTC. Translation gives CASRNQRTGNNEQFF.

The chain carries TRBV29-1 and TRBJ1-5; 9 nucleotides agree with TRBD1. The CDR3 runs to 14 residues. The germline V gene has CDR1 SQVTM and CDR2 ANQGSEA. Unmatched junction bases numbered 5, after V lost 2 bases and J lost 6 bases. CDR3 protein: CSVEMGQGGQPQHF. The CDR3 region has the DNA TGCAGCGTTGAAATGGGACAGGGTGGTCAGCCCCAGCATTTT.

The V and J genes are TRBV27 and TRBJ1-5; 7 bases line up with TRBD1. The CDR3 length is 16 residues. V lost 8 bases and J lost 0; bases outside the gene matches: 10. Germline V gene lookup returns CDR1 MNHEY and CDR2 SMNVEV (reference sequence). CDR3 bases: TGTGCCAGCGGCCGGGACAGACCGAATAGCAATCAGCCCCAGCATTTT. Its translation is CASGRDRPNSNQPQHF.

The chain joins TRBV7-9 to TRBJ1-2; D possibly corresponds to TRBD1 (5 bases). Germline lookup yields CDR1 SEHNR and CDR2 FQNEAQ (reference sequence). Trimming removed 8 bases from V and 5 bases from J, with 15 bases in between. The CDR3 extends over 13 amino acids. The CDR3 sequence is CASSRGSLYGYTF. The CDR3, as DNA: TGTGCCAGCTCTCGGGGGAGCTTGTATGGCTACACCTTC.

V gene TRBV5-8 combines with J gene TRBJ1-1; a possible D gene is TRBD1 (6 bases). Germline values: CDR1 SGHTS, CDR2 YDEGEE. The germline V and J ends were trimmed by 5 bases and 1 base, with 12 bases remaining between them. The CDR3 has 14 amino acids. CDR3 DNA: TGTGCCAGCAGTATGGGACAAACGAACACTGAAGCTTTCTTT. This codes for CASSMGQTNTEAFF.

The chain links TRBV11-2 to TRBJ1-3; D is uncertain. This CDR3 spans 13 amino acids. Trimming removed 4 bases at V and 0 bases at J, with 4 bases between. Per the germline V gene, CDR1 is SGHAT and CDR2 is FQNNGV. DNA of the CDR3: TGTGCCAGCAGCTCGAGCTCTGGAAACACCATATATTTT. It specifies CASSSSSGNTIYF.

V and J are TRBV11-3 and TRBJ2-7, with 8 bases matching TRBD1. Per the germline V gene, CDR1 is SGHNT and CDR2 is YENEEA. The CDR3 has 14 residues. Germline trimming cut 5 bases from V and 6 bases from J; bases unmatched to any gene: 9. For the CDR3, the DNA is TGTGCCAGCAGCGACCGGACAGGGAATGGCGAGCAGTACTTC. Its protein product is CASSDRTGNGEQYF.

The chain has TRBV5-1 and TRBJ1-1; a possible D gene is TRBD1 (5 bases). Trimming removed 0 bases from V and 4 bases from J, with 10 bases in between. This CDR3 region has 14 residues. From germline, CDR1 is SGHRS and CDR2 YFSETQ. As DNA, the CDR3 is TGCGCCAGCAGCTTGGACAGGCGGGGCACTGAAGCTTTCTTT. Encoded protein: CASSLDRRGTEAFF.

This chain links TRBV5-1 with TRBJ2-1; no clear D. V lost 0 bases to trimming and J lost 5 bases, with 9 bases between them. The CDR3 contains 14 residues. Per germline, CDR1 SGHRS and CDR2 YFSETQ. The CDR3 here is CASSLDSSNNEQFF. The CDR3, as DNA: TGCGCCAGCAGCTTGGATTCTTCTAACAATGAGCAGTTCTTC.

In its sample, this clone was seen once. The chain carries TRBV5-5 and TRBJ1-5; 9 bases line up with TRBD1. Germline-derived CDR1 and CDR2 are SGHKS and YYEKEE (reference sequence). The CDR3 is 15 residues long. Trimming removed 4 bases from V and 3 bases from J; junction bases left unmatched: 5. CDR3 amino acids: CASSLGQGSNQPQHF. The CDR3 DNA sequence: TGTGCCAGCAGCCTGGGACAGGGTTCCAATCAGCCCCAGCATTTT.

The chain employs TRBV6-4 and TRBJ1-2; no definite D call. CDR3 size: 17 residues. Per germline, CDR1 MRHNA and CDR2 SNTAGT. Between the trimmed V and J ends, which lost 3 bases and 2 bases, there was a span of 19 bases. The CDR3 coding sequence is TGTGCCAGCAGTGAAAGCTACTTCGATCTAGCGAACTATGGCTACACCTTC. This encodes CASSESYFDLANYGYTF.

The chain employs TRBV7-4 and TRBJ2-7; no definite D call. This CDR3 has 16 amino acids. V was trimmed by 0 bases and J by 2 bases, leaving 14 bases between them. Germline V gene sequence: CDR1 SGHVT, CDR2 SQSDAQ. The CDR3, as DNA: TGTGCCAGCAGCTTAGCGATCCATGCCGACCCCTACGAGCAGTACTTC. Its protein is CASSLAIHADPYEQYF. Variable domain in full (rest from reference TRBV7-4 and TRBJ2-7): GAGVSQSPRYKVAKRGRDVALRCDSISGHVTLYWYRQTLGQGSEVLTYSQSDAQRDKSGRPSGRFSAERPERSVSTLKIQRTEQGDSAVYLCASSLAIHADPYEQYFGPGTRLTVT.